This TCR beta chain was observed in a study of T cells expressing NK-cell markers. Germline-derived CDR1 and CDR2 are DFQATT and SNEGSKA (reference sequence). This CDR3 contains 15 residues. 5'RACE template switching with UMIs produced the TCR beta cDNA. After re-calling the 5' RACE reads, TCRdb lists one entry per CDR3 protein, DNA absent. With about 260,000 distinct CDR3 sequences in the sample, the ten largest clones hold around 4.3%. The TCR was taken from a woman between 18 and 70 years old in good health. Input material: blood T cells: a sorted CD56 or NKG2C T cell subset, CD4+ or CD8+ T cells, or bulk PBMC T cells (not recorded which). The V call is TRBV20-1, the J call TRBJ2-2; TCRdb's D call of TRBD2 is untestable without DNA. The CDR3 loop is CSARGGGPNTGELFF.